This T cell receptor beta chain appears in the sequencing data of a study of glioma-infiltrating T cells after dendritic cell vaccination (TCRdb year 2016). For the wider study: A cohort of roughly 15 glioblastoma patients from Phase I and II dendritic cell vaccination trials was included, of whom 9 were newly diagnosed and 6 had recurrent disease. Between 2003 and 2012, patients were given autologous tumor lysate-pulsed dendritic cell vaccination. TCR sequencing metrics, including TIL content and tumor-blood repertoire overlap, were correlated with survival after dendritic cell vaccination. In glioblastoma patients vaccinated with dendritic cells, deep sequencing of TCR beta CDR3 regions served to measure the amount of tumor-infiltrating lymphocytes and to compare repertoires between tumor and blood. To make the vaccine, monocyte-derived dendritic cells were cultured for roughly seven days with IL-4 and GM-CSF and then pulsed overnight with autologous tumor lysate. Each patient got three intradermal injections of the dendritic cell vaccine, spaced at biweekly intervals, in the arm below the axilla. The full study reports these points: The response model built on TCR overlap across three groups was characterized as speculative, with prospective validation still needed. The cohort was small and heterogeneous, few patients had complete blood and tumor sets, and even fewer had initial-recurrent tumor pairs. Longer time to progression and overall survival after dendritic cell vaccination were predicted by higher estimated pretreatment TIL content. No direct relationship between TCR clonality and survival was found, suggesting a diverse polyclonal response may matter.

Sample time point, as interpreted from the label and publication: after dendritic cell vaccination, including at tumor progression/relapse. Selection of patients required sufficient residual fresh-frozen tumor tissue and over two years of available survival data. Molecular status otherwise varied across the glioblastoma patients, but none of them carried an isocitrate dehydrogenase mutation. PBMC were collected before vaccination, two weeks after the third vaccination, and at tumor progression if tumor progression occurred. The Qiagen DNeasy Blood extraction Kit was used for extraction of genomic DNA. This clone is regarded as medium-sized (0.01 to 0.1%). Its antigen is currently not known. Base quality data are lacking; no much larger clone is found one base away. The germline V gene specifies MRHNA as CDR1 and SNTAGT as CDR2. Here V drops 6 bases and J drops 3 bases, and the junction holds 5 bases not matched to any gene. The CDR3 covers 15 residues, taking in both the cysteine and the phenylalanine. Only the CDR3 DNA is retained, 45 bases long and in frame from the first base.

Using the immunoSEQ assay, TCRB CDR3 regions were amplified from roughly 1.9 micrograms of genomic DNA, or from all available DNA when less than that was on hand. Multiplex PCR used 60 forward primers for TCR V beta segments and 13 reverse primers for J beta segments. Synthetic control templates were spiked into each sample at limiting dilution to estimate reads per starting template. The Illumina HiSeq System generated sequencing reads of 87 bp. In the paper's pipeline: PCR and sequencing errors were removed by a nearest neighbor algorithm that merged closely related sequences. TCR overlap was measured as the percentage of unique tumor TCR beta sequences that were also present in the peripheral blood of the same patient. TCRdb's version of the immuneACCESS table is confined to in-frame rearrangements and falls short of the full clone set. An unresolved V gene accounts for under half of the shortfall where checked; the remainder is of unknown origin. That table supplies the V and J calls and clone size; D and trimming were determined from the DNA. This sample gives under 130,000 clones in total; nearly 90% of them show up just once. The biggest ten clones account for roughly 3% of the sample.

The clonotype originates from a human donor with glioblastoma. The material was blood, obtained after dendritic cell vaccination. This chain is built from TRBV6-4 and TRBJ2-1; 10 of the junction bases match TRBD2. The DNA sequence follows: TGTGCCAGCAGCCACGGACTAGCGGACTACAATGAGCAGTTCTTC. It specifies CASSHGLADYNEQFF.